Following are 15 T cell receptor beta chains from one sample sequenced in a study of beta chain features in type 1 diabetes. The sequenced template was cDNA made from the entire isolated RNA. TCRdb keeps only in-frame clones here, not all; method: immunoSEQ multiplex PCR. This table has about 620,000 clones, roughly 15% appearing once. Source material: naive CD4+ T cells from blood. All receptors derive from a man aged 18 to 29 in good health.

This clone turned up a few times. The CDR3 end shows no conserved phenylalanine or tryptophan, and so a read error is likely. Because the CDR3's place on the DNA is in doubt, the DNA is left out and the CDR3 is given as listed by TCRdb. The gene calls are TRBV4-2 and TRBJ1-1; TRBD1 is the table's D call, not checked against the DNA. Germline values: CDR1 LGHNA, CDR2 YNFKEQ. Inclusive of both ends, the CDR3 amounts to 13 amino acids. CDR3 residues: CASSQEEGAGPSL.

A few counts support this clone. The rearrangement joins TRBV19 to TRBJ2-1, with TRBD2 as a possible D gene (6 bases). The CDR3 is 16 residues long. Trimming removed 1 base at V and 3 bases at J, with 13 bases between. Germline-derived CDR1 and CDR2 are LNHDA and SQIVND (reference sequence). This chain's CDR3 is CASSIGPAGIYNEQFF. The DNA for the CDR3 is TGTGCCAGTAGTATAGGCCCTGCGGGGATCTACAATGAGCAGTTCTTC.

V and J are TRBV2 and TRBJ1-2; TRBD1 agrees at 7 bases. This CDR3 region has 13 residues. The V gene end was trimmed by 8 bases and the J gene end by 4 bases; junction bases not matched to a gene: 7. Per the germline V gene, CDR1 is SNHLY and CDR2 is FYNNEI. The CDR3 spells CASRIGQVYGYTF. DNA of the CDR3: TGTGCCAGCCGAATCGGACAGGTCTATGGCTACACCTTC.

V and J are TRBV7-3 and TRBJ2-1; unclear D gene. CDR1 is SGHTA, CDR2 FQGTGA, per germline. Trimming removed 5 bases at V and 7 bases at J, with 15 bases between. This CDR3 has 14 amino acids. CDR3 sequence reads: CASSPTELRNEQFF. The CDR3 DNA sequence: TGTGCCAGCAGCCCCACCGAATTGCGGAATGAGCAGTTCTTC.

This clone was counted a few times. The gene calls are TRBV6-5 and TRBJ1-1, with a weak D call TRBD1 (5 bases). Deletions cut 4 bases from V and 9 bases from J, with 15 bases between. From germline, CDR1 is MNHEY and CDR2 SVGAGI. CDR3 size: 13 residues. Here the CDR3 reads CASSSFPQGKAFF. CDR3 coding DNA: TGTGCCAGCAGTTCCTTCCCTCAGGGTAAAGCTTTCTTT.

This clone has a handful of counts. The chain's CDR3 is CSVGALNTEAFF. In DNA form, the CDR3 reads TGCAGCGTTGGGGCGTTGAACACTGAAGCTTTCTTT. The rearrangement uses TRBV29-1 and TRBJ1-1; D is unclear. The CDR3 sequence is 12 residues long. Germline lookup yields CDR1 SQVTM and CDR2 ANQGSEA. The V end lost 4 bases, the J end lost 0 bases, and 6 bases lay between the germline ends. Based on the CDR3 plus reference TRBV29-1 and TRBJ1-1, the full variable domain is SAVISQKPSRDICQRGTSLTIQCQVDSQVTMMFWYRQQPGQSLTLIATANQGSEATYESGFVIDKFPISRPNLTFSTLTVSNMSPEDSSIYLCSVGALNTEAFFGQGTRLTVV.

This clone was found a few times. The chain carries TRBV7-6 and TRBJ2-3, with a tentative D call TRBD1 (5 bases). Germline V gene sequence: CDR1 SGHVS, CDR2 FNYEAQ. CDR3 length: 13 residues. V was trimmed by 7 bases and J by 6 bases, leaving 14 bases between them. The CDR3 nucleotides read TGTGCCAGCACTTTCCAGGGCTTGGATACGCAGTATTTT. Its protein is CASTFQGLDTQYF. Complete variable domain (other parts from reference TRBV7-6 and TRBJ2-3): GAGVSQSPRYKVTKRGQDVALRCDPISGHVSLYWYRQALGQGPEFLTYFNYEAQQDKSGLPNDRFSAERPEGSISTLTIQRTEQRDSAMYRCASTFQGLDTQYFGPGTRLTVL.

This clone came up a few times. This chain joins TRBV6-5 and TRBJ1-3, with unresolved D. Germline V lookup: CDR1 MNHEY, CDR2 SVGAGI. Trimming left V 2 bases short and J 4 bases short, with 12 bases between. The CDR3 extends over 15 amino acids. The CDR3 coding sequence is TGTGCCAGCAGTTACCACACCACAAAGGGAAACACCATATATTTT. Protein sequence: CASSYHTTKGNTIYF.

This clone was counted a few times. V usage is TRBV4-3 and J usage is TRBJ2-2; maybe TRBD1 (5 bases). The germline gives CDR1 LGHNA, CDR2 YSLEER. V lost 0 bases and J lost 2, with 10 bases in between. The CDR3 contains 16 residues. As DNA, the CDR3 is TGCGCCAGCAGCCAAGATGGGGCTAGAAACACCGGGGAGCTGTTTTTT. This encodes CASSQDGARNTGELFF.

This sequence joins TRBV4-3 and TRBJ1-1; tentatively, D is TRBD1 (6 bases). This CDR3 region has 15 residues. Trimming removed 4 bases from V and 4 bases from J, with 16 bases in between. CDR1 LGHNA and CDR2 YSLEER come from the germline V gene. The CDR3: CASSPYGRGGTEAFF. In DNA form, the CDR3 reads TGCGCCAGCAGCCCCTATGGAAGGGGGGGCACTGAAGCTTTCTTT.

The rearrangement links TRBV10-3 to TRBJ1-4; 9 bases are a match to TRBD1. The germline gives CDR1 ENHRY, CDR2 SYGVKD. With 10 bases clipped from V and 4 bases from J, the junction kept 4 bases outside the gene matches. This CDR3 is built from 13 residues. CDR3 sequence: CATQGASNEKLFF. CDR3 DNA sequence: TGTGCCACACAGGGGGCGAGTAATGAAAAACTGTTTTTT.

The sample holds a few counts of this clone. This same CDR3 is encoded by further DNA sequences in the sample. The rearrangement links TRBV5-1 to TRBJ2-5; 7 positions match TRBD2. Germline V gene lookup returns CDR1 SGHRS and CDR2 YFSETQ. The J segment lost 5 bases and the V segment lost 4 bases, leaving 5 bases of the junction unmatched. This CDR3 contains 13 residues. The CDR3 sequence: CASSPQGGETQYF. The DNA of the CDR3 is TGCGCCAGCAGCCCCCAGGGAGGGGAGACCCAGTACTTC. The variable domain in full, with the rest retrieved from reference TRBV5-1 and TRBJ2-5, is KAGVTQTPRYLIKTRGQQVTLSCSPISGHRSVSWYQQTPGQGLQFLFEYFSETQRNKGNFPGRFSGRQFSNSRSEMNVSTLELGDSALYLCASSPQGGETQYFGPGTRLLVL.

This chain joins TRBV27 and TRBJ1-5; D ambiguous. This CDR3 spans 15 amino acids. V was shortened by 1 base and J by 6 bases, with 13 bases between the two germline ends. Germline V gene lookup returns CDR1 MNHEY and CDR2 SMNVEV (reference sequence). The CDR3 DNA is TGTGCCAGCAGTTTATTGGGCATAGACGGTCAGCCCCAGCATTTT. Translated: CASSLLGIDGQPQHF.

This chain connects TRBV4-2 to TRBJ1-2; the D gene is possibly TRBD1 (6 bases). The CDR3 loop spans 16 amino acids. CDR1 is LGHNA and CDR2 is YNFKEQ in the germline V gene. Trimming left V 0 bases short and J 5 bases short, with 16 bases between. The CDR3 nucleotides are TGTGCCAGCAGCCAAGATTTAACAGGGCAGGGGTATGGCTACACCTTC. As protein: CASSQDLTGQGYGYTF.

The chain uses TRBV20-1 and TRBJ2-5, with 13 bases lining up with TRBD2. V shed 4 bases and J 11 bases; nucleotides not matched to a gene: 1. The CDR3 runs to 11 residues. CDR1 and CDR2 from the germline V gene are DFQATT and SNEGSKA (reference sequence). The DNA for the CDR3 is TGCAGTGCTACGGGACTAGCGGGGCAGTACTTC. As protein: CSATGLAGQYF.